These T cell receptor beta chains were read from a single sample in a study of Graves' ophthalmopathy and Graves' hyperthyroidism. TCRdb passed the multiplex PCR reads through MiXCR, listing each CDR3 protein once. The sample consists of fewer than 650,000 distinct CDR3 sequences, approximately 22% of them appearing once. The specimen was peripheral blood. Receptors were obtained from a woman between 18 and 29 years old with stable Graves' hyperthyroidism. Some clones in this sample may be carry-over from other donors' samples. Both conserved end residues are part of each CDR3. D genes are given only for firm matches. Clone size is stated in some rows and not others, as once, few, many or a class when expanded.

v_call,clone_size,j_call,d_call,cdr3_nt,cdr3_aa
TRBV2,NA,TRBJ2-5,NA,TGTGCCAGCAAGAGCATCCGCGGGCAAGAGACCAAGTACTTC,CASKSIRGQETKYF
TRBV6-5,many,TRBJ2-7,TRBD2,TGTGCCAGCAGTACTATTGGACTAGCGGGGTTCTACGAGCAGTACTTC,CASSTIGLAGFYEQYF
TRBV6-1,many,TRBJ2-5,TRBD1,TGTGCCAGCAGCAGTATAAGTGCCGGGACAGGATGGCCTCGATACTTC,CASSSISAGTGWPRYF
TRBV6-5,many,TRBJ1-6,NA,TGTGCCAGCAGTTACGCCCCTGCGGTCCCTGGGGTTAATTCACCCCTCCACTTT,CASSYAPAVPGVNSPLHF
TRBV30,many,TRBJ1-1,TRBD1,TGTGCCTGGAGTTTAGCAGGGGGCTTGGGTGCTTTCTTT,CAWSLAGGLGAFF
TRBV10-3,many,TRBJ1-2,TRBD1,TGTGCCATCAGTGAACTACAGGGGGCTGACTATGGCTACACCTTC,CAISELQGADYGYTF
TRBV29-1,many,TRBJ1-5,NA,TGCAGCACACTAAAGGTGGGGCAGGAGTTAATTGTAAGCAATCAGCCCCAGCATTTT,CSTLKVGQELIVSNQPQHF
TRBV20-1,many,TRBJ1-6,NA,TGCAGTGCCAGGAAAGGGGGAAATTCACCCCTCCACTTT,CSARKGGNSPLHF
TRBV6-1,NA,TRBJ2-7,NA,TGTGCCAGCAGTGAAGACCACGGACATCCCGCTTACGAGCAGTACTTC,CASSEDHGHPAYEQYF
TRBV6-1,NA,TRBJ1-2,TRBD1,TGTGCCAGCTCCCCGGTAGGACAGGCTGGGGTGGATGGCTACACCTTC,CASSPVGQAGVDGYTF
TRBV30,NA,TRBJ2-2,NA,TGTGCCTGGAGTGACACCGGGGAGCTGTTTTTT,CAWSDTGELFF
TRBV29-1,NA,TRBJ2-5,NA,TGCAGCGTTGAATTTGGGGAGACCCAGTACTTC,CSVEFGETQYF
TRBV4-1,NA,TRBJ2-1,NA,TGCGCCAGCAGCCAAGATGAGGGGCCATACCCGATCAATGAGCAGTTCTTC,CASSQDEGPYPINEQFF
TRBV20-1,many,TRBJ1-2,NA,TGCAGTGTAAAGAAAGGAAATGGCTACACCTTC,CSVKKGNGYTF
TRBV27,many,TRBJ1-5,TRBD1,TGTGCCAGCGGTTGGACAGGGGGCCATCAGCCCCAGCATTTT,CASGWTGGHQPQHF
TRBV7-2,many,TRBJ1-1,NA,TGTGCCAGCAGCTTTGGGCTCACTGAAGCTTTCTTT,CASSFGLTEAFF
TRBV18,NA,TRBJ1-5,TRBD1,TGTGCCAGCTCACCATTGAACAGGGGGAACGATCAGCCCCAGCATTTT,CASSPLNRGNDQPQHF
TRBV28,NA,TRBJ2-7,NA,TGTGCCAGCAAATCCAGCGGGTCTACCTACGAGCAGTACTTC,CASKSSGSTYEQYF
TRBV28,few,TRBJ2-4,NA,TGTGCCAGCAGTTCGTCCCTTTTCGGTTGGGCCAAAAACATTAAGTACTTC,CASSSSLFGWAKNIKYF
TRBV6-1,NA,TRBJ1-5,NA,TGTGCCAGCAGTACGACAGGACCAAGCAATCAGCCCCAGCATTTT,CASSTTGPSNQPQHF
TRBV7-2,many,TRBJ2-7,TRBD1,TGTGCCAGCAGCTTAGTGCTCAGGGGGTCCTACGAGCAGTACTTC,CASSLVLRGSYEQYF
TRBV6-4,NA,TRBJ2-2,NA,TGTGCCAGCAGGAACGGGGGCACCGGGGAGCTGTTTTTT,CASRNGGTGELFF
TRBV5-1,many,TRBJ2-6,TRBD2,TGCGCCAGCAGCTTGGCGGGGGGGGATTATACTGGGGCCAACGTCCTGACTTTC,CASSLAGGDYTGANVLTF
TRBV30,many,TRBJ2-7,TRBD2,TGTGCCTGGACCCCGGGACTAGCGGTTTACGAGCAGTACTTC,CAWTPGLAVYEQYF
TRBV5-1,many,TRBJ2-7,NA,TGCGCCAGCAGCCCGGGGACCAGGTACGAGCAGTACTTC,CASSPGTRYEQYF
TRBV19,many,TRBJ2-2,NA,TGTGCCAGTAGTCCCGTACGACCCGCCGGGGAGCTGTTTTTT,CASSPVRPAGELFF
TRBV29-1,NA,TRBJ2-5,NA,TGCAGCGTTGAAGATCAACGGGGGCCTCAAGAGACCCAGTACTTC,CSVEDQRGPQETQYF
TRBV7-2,many,TRBJ2-2,NA,TGTGCCAGCCCGGGGAACACCGGGGAGCTGTTTTTT,CASPGNTGELFF
TRBV6-1,many,TRBJ1-1,NA,TGTGCCACCAAGAGCCGAGGACGGGACACTGAAGCTTTCTTT,CATKSRGRDTEAFF
TRBV6-1,NA,TRBJ2-2,NA,TGTGCCAGCAACAACTGGGGTAACACCGGGGAGCTGTTTTTT,CASNNWGNTGELFF
TRBV6-5,many,TRBJ2-2,TRBD2,TGTGCCAGCAGTTTACTAGCGGGGGCCGGTGGTGCCGGGGAGCTGTTTTTT,CASSLLAGAGGAGELFF
TRBV25-1,NA,TRBJ2-2,NA,TGTGCCAGCAGTGAACAGAGGGTACTGAACACCGGGGAGCTGTTTTTT,CASSEQRVLNTGELFF
TRBV19,NA,TRBJ2-5,NA,TGTGCCAGTACTGGACGAGGGGACCAAGAGACCCAGTACTTC,CASTGRGDQETQYF
TRBV6-1,NA,TRBJ2-5,NA,TGTGCCAGCAGAGCTCGGGGGGCTTGGGAGACCCAGTACTTC,CASRARGAWETQYF
TRBV12-3/TRBV12-4,NA,TRBJ2-2,NA,TGTGCCAGCAGTTTACACCGGACCGGGGAGCTGTTTTTT,CASSLHRTGELFF
TRBV4-1,many,TRBJ1-1,NA,TGCGCCAGCAGCCATTCTAGCGGGCGGCGAACTGAAGCTTTCTTT,CASSHSSGRRTEAFF
TRBV5-6,few,TRBJ2-5,TRBD1,TGTGCCAGCAGCTCCCTCCGGGACAGCGATTACCAAGAGACCCAGTACTTC,CASSSLRDSDYQETQYF
TRBV11-2,NA,TRBJ2-2,NA,TGTGCCAGCGTTCGGGGCCCTACCGGGGAGCTGTTTTTT,CASVRGPTGELFF
TRBV28,many,TRBJ1-1,NA,TGTGCCAGCACCGTCGGGGGGAACACTGAAGCTTTCTTT,CASTVGGNTEAFF
TRBV13,few,TRBJ1-2,NA,TGTGCCAGCAGCTCGTGGACCGACCGGGGCTACACCTTC,CASSSWTDRGYTF
TRBV29-1,NA,TRBJ2-5,TRBD1,TGCAGCGTTGAGACCTTAGGACAGGGGACCCAGTACTTC,CSVETLGQGTQYF
TRBV5-1,many,TRBJ1-1,NA,TGCGCCAGCAGCTTGGGGCTGATCAACACTGAAGCTTTCTTT,CASSLGLINTEAFF
TRBV4-1,many,TRBJ2-5,TRBD1,TGCGCCAGCAGCCCCCGGGACAGTCCCCGAAGAGAGACCCAGTACTTC,CASSPRDSPRRETQYF
TRBV11-1,NA,TRBJ2-7,TRBD1,TGTGCCAGCAGCCCAGGGACAGGGCATCGATCCTACGAGCAGTACTTC,CASSPGTGHRSYEQYF
TRBV12-3/TRBV12-4,many,TRBJ2-7,TRBD1,TGTGCCAGCAGCCGACCGTGGACAGGGATGTCCTACGAGCAGTACTTC,CASSRPWTGMSYEQYF
TRBV2,many,TRBJ2-7,TRBD1,TGTGCCAGCAGTTGGGACAGGCGGCCGTACTTC,CASSWDRRPYF
TRBV20-1,NA,TRBJ2-7,TRBD1,TGCAGTGCTAGCCAACAGGGACAGGAGTCCTACGAGCAGTACTTC,CSASQQGQESYEQYF
TRBV15,many,TRBJ2-7,TRBD1,TGTGCCACCAGCAGGGACAGGGGGCGCCCCTACGAGCAGTACTTC,CATSRDRGRPYEQYF